A single sample is the source of the 9 T cell receptor beta chains below, sequenced in a study of blood T cells in healthy people across ages. Alongside a J-beta primer mix, a sample-barcoded 5' primer served in a second PCR lasting about 7 to 12 cycles. MiXCR was run by TCRdb on the 5' RACE reads, yielding one entry per CDR3 protein. Here the sample spans 600,000 or so distinct CDR3 sequences, roughly 48% being singletons. The sequenced sample was blood. The source of these receptors is a man aged 80 or over in good health.

The J gene is TRBJ2-2, the V gene TRBV9, with D maybe TRBD1 (5 bases). CDR3 length equals 15 residues. V gave up 2 bases and J gave up 1 base, with 9 bases separating them. CDR1 is SGDLS and CDR2 is YYNGEE in the germline V gene. The CDR3 here is CASSVLQENTGELFF. The CDR3 coding sequence is TGTGCCAGCAGCGTTTTACAGGAGAACACCGGGGAGCTGTTTTTT.

This clonotype showed up just a few times. The gene calls are TRBV7-3 and TRBJ2-6; no clear D gene. V was clipped by 2 bases and J by 3 bases, with 5 bases between them. Germline values: CDR1 SGHTA, CDR2 FQGTGA. The CDR3 covers 14 residues. As DNA, the CDR3 is TGTGCCAGCAGCTTAGTCTTTGGGGCCAACGTCCTGACTTTC. Protein: CASSLVFGANVLTF.

This chain joins TRBV20-1 and TRBJ2-4; D ambiguous. Germline V lookup: CDR1 DFQATT, CDR2 SNEGSKA (reference sequence). This CDR3 is built from 10 residues. V was pared by 3 bases and J by 12 bases, with 9 bases between. The CDR3 region has the DNA TGCAGTGCTAGGCAGACGACTCAGTACTTC. The encoded protein is CSARQTTQYF.

This sequence joins TRBV6-2 or TRBV6-3 and TRBJ2-3; 8 nucleotides agree with TRBD2. V was clipped by 7 bases and J by 3 bases; unmatched bases: 3. The CDR3 loop spans 13 amino acids. The germline gives CDR1 MNHEY, CDR2 SVGEGT. The CDR3 DNA reads TGTGCCAGCAAGCTAGCGGGTACAGATACGCAGTATTTT. It translates to CASKLAGTDTQYF.

V and J are TRBV5-6 and TRBJ2-5; 10 bases are shared with TRBD2. V gave up 2 bases and J gave up 2 bases; unmatched junction bases: 9. The CDR3 sequence is 17 residues long. CDR1 is SGHDT, CDR2 YYEEEE, per germline. The CDR3 DNA reads TGTGCCAGCAGCTTCGCGGCTAGCGGGAGAAGTCAAGAGACCCAGTACTTC. It yields the protein CASSFAASGRSQETQYF.

The CDR3 sequence: CTSSPAGTSGGITKNIQYF. In DNA, the CDR3 is TGTACCAGCAGCCCCGCCGGGACTAGCGGGGGTATCACCAAAAACATTCAGTACTTC. V is TRBV7-2 and J is TRBJ2-4, with TRBD2 identical over 14 bases. V lost 5 bases and J lost 2; bases outside the gene matches: 11. The germline gives CDR1 SGHTA, CDR2 FQGNSA. The CDR3 totals 19 residues. Using reference TRBV7-2 and TRBJ2-4 for the parts outside the CDR3, the full variable domain is GAGVSQSPSNKVTEKGKDVELRCDPISGHTALYWYRQSLGQGLEFLIYFQGNSAPDKSGLPSDRFSAERTGGSVSTLTIQRTQQEDSAVYLCTSSPAGTSGGITKNIQYFGAGTRLSVL.

The genes are TRBV20-1 and TRBJ2-7, with a weak D call TRBD2 (6 bases). The CDR3 consists of 15 residues. Germline V gene sequence: CDR1 DFQATT, CDR2 SNEGSKA (reference sequence). With 0 bases removed from V and 3 bases from J, the gap between germline ends came to 15 bases. The DNA for the CDR3 is TGCAGTGCTAGAGAGGGACGGAGACTAGTCTACGAGCAGTACTTC. It codes for CSAREGRRLVYEQYF.

As regards this clonotype: One end of the junction is discordant with germline, which a read error may explain. This chain links TRBV7-9 with TRBJ1-1; D is unresolved. The CDR3 spans 15 residues. Germline V gene lookup returns CDR1 SEHNR and CDR2 FQNEAQ (reference sequence). The CDR3 sequence is CASGLSLGSNTEAFF. The DNA for the CDR3 is TGTGCCAGCGGCTTATCACTGGGCTCGAACACTGAAGCTTTCTTT.

The rearrangement uses TRBV27 and TRBJ2-5, with TRBD2 matching 9 bases. The trim removed 5 bases at V and 4 bases at J, leaving 14 bases unmatched. The CDR3 totals 17 residues. CDR1 and CDR2 (germline): MNHEY, SMNVEV (reference sequence). DNA for the CDR3: TGTGCCAGCAGTCCTATAACCGGTCTAGCGGGGCGAGAGACCCAGTACTTC. This encodes CASSPITGLAGRETQYF.